This is a list of T cell receptor beta chains from one sample in a study of T cells in Graves' hyperthyroidism and ophthalmopathy. TCRdb called the multiplex PCR reads again in MiXCR, with one record for every CDR3 protein. The table includes 300,000 to 450,000 distinct CDR3 sequences, 20% to 25% detected once. Input material: blood. These receptors were collected from a man in his fifties or sixties with Graves' hyperthyroidism. Both conserved end residues are part of each CDR3. D genes are given only for firm matches. Clone size is not always given. Where it is, it says once, few, many or a class for expanded clones.

abundance: NA
j_gene: TRBJ1-1
d_gene: NA
v_gene: TRBV6-1
CDR3nt: TGTGCCACCAAGGGCACTGAAGCTTTCTTT
CDR3aa: CATKGTEAFF

abundance: many
j_gene: TRBJ2-7
d_gene: TRBD2
v_gene: TRBV27
CDR3nt: TGTGCCAGCAGTTTATCTTCAGCGGGAGGGCCGCACGAGCAGTACTTC
CDR3aa: CASSLSSAGGPHEQYF

abundance: many
j_gene: TRBJ2-7
d_gene: TRBD1
v_gene: TRBV12-3/TRBV12-4
CDR3nt: TGTGCCAGCAGTCAGGGACAGGCTTTCGAGCAGTACTTC
CDR3aa: CASSQGQAFEQYF

abundance: NA
j_gene: TRBJ2-1
d_gene: TRBD2
v_gene: TRBV7-2
CDR3nt: TGTGCCAGCAGCTTAGGAGGGTTTTCTAGCGGATATCACAATGAGCAGTTCTTC
CDR3aa: CASSLGGFSSGYHNEQFF

abundance: many
j_gene: TRBJ2-3
d_gene: NA
v_gene: TRBV7-3
CDR3nt: TGTGCCAGCAGCTTAAGGCCCAACCAGGGTACGCAGTATTTT
CDR3aa: CASSLRPNQGTQYF

abundance: few
j_gene: TRBJ2-2
d_gene: NA
v_gene: TRBV15
CDR3nt: TGTGCCACCAGCAGAGATCCCAGCGCGAACACCGGGGAGCTGTTTTTT
CDR3aa: CATSRDPSANTGELFF

abundance: NA
j_gene: TRBJ1-1
d_gene: NA
v_gene: TRBV19
CDR3nt: TGTGCCAGTAGTATGGACCAGAACACTGAAGCTTTCTTT
CDR3aa: CASSMDQNTEAFF

abundance: NA
j_gene: TRBJ1-3
d_gene: NA
v_gene: TRBV7-9
CDR3nt: TGTGCCAGCAGCCGCATGGACAGCGGAAACACCATATATTTT
CDR3aa: CASSRMDSGNTIYF

abundance: NA
j_gene: TRBJ2-3
d_gene: NA
v_gene: TRBV11-2
CDR3nt: TGTGCCAGCAGCTTAGACGGGAAGGAGACAGATACTCAGTATTTT
CDR3aa: CASSLDGKETDTQYF

abundance: few
j_gene: TRBJ2-3
d_gene: NA
v_gene: TRBV6-1
CDR3nt: TGTGCCAGCAGGGACAGCCGCACAGATACGCAGTATTTT
CDR3aa: CASRDSRTDTQYF

abundance: many
j_gene: TRBJ2-1
d_gene: NA
v_gene: TRBV30
CDR3nt: TGTGCCTGGAGCTCCCTCGGGAATGAGCAGTTCTTC
CDR3aa: CAWSSLGNEQFF

abundance: few
j_gene: TRBJ2-1
d_gene: NA
v_gene: TRBV13
CDR3nt: TGTGCCAGCAGCGCAAACTCCTACAATGAGCAGTTCTTC
CDR3aa: CASSANSYNEQFF

abundance: once
j_gene: TRBJ2-5
d_gene: NA
v_gene: TRBV11-2
CDR3nt: TGTGCCAGCAGCTTGGTACAGGGACAAGAGACCCAGTACTTC
CDR3aa: CASSLVQGQETQYF

abundance: many
j_gene: TRBJ2-1
d_gene: NA
v_gene: TRBV6-2/TRBV6-3
CDR3nt: TGTGCCAGCAGTTGGGGCGGGGATGGGCAGTTCTTC
CDR3aa: CASSWGGDGQFF

abundance: few
j_gene: TRBJ1-2
d_gene: NA
v_gene: TRBV6-1
CDR3nt: TGTGCCACAAAAGTCACGGGACAACCGATCACCTACACCTTC
CDR3aa: CATKVTGQPITYTF

abundance: many
j_gene: TRBJ1-1
d_gene: NA
v_gene: TRBV12-3/TRBV12-4
CDR3nt: TGTGCCAGCAGACGACTGACGAACACTGAAGCTTTCTTT
CDR3aa: CASRRLTNTEAFF

abundance: NA
j_gene: TRBJ2-3
d_gene: NA
v_gene: TRBV9
CDR3nt: TGTGCCAGCAGCGTAGCCACGGGGCGGGATACGCAGTATTTT
CDR3aa: CASSVATGRDTQYF

abundance: many
j_gene: TRBJ2-3
d_gene: TRBD1
v_gene: TRBV5-1
CDR3nt: TGCGCCAGCAGCCCGGGACAGAGCACAGATACGCAGTATTTT
CDR3aa: CASSPGQSTDTQYF

abundance: many
j_gene: TRBJ2-7
d_gene: NA
v_gene: TRBV7-2
CDR3nt: TGTGCCAGCAGCTTAGGACTTTTAATCAGCTCCTACGAGCAGTACTTC
CDR3aa: CASSLGLLISSYEQYF

abundance: NA
j_gene: TRBJ1-3
d_gene: TRBD1
v_gene: TRBV9
CDR3nt: TGTGCCAGCAGCGTAGAGGGGACAGGTGTGTCGGGAAACACCATATATTTT
CDR3aa: CASSVEGTGVSGNTIYF

abundance: few
j_gene: TRBJ2-7
d_gene: TRBD2
v_gene: TRBV7-2
CDR3nt: TGTGCCAGCAGCTTAGCGGCGGGAGAACCCGAGCAGTACTTC
CDR3aa: CASSLAAGEPEQYF

abundance: NA
j_gene: TRBJ2-7
d_gene: NA
v_gene: TRBV5-6
CDR3nt: TGTGCCAGCAGCCGGGGGGCAGGGGGCACCTACGAGCAGTACTTC
CDR3aa: CASSRGAGGTYEQYF

abundance: few
j_gene: TRBJ2-1
d_gene: NA
v_gene: TRBV20-1
CDR3nt: TGCAGTGCTAGTTCACCGAACTCCTACAATGAGCAGTTCTTC
CDR3aa: CSASSPNSYNEQFF

abundance: few
j_gene: TRBJ1-1
d_gene: TRBD1
v_gene: TRBV10-3
CDR3nt: TGTGCCATCGGGAGGGACAGAAAGAACACTGAAGCTTTCTTT
CDR3aa: CAIGRDRKNTEAFF

abundance: many
j_gene: TRBJ2-7
d_gene: TRBD2
v_gene: TRBV10-2
CDR3nt: TGCGCCAGCGGGGGGGGAGGCGAGCAGTACTTC
CDR3aa: CASGGGGEQYF

abundance: many
j_gene: TRBJ2-1
d_gene: TRBD2
v_gene: TRBV12-3/TRBV12-4
CDR3nt: TGTGCCAGCAGTTCACTTTCTGGGGGCGCCGGGACTAGAGGTAATGAGCAGTTCTTC
CDR3aa: CASSSLSGGAGTRGNEQFF

abundance: many
j_gene: TRBJ2-3
d_gene: TRBD2
v_gene: TRBV28
CDR3nt: TGTGCCAGCAGTTCCACCCTTAGCGGGAGGGCTGCAGATACGCAGTATTTT
CDR3aa: CASSSTLSGRAADTQYF

abundance: NA
j_gene: TRBJ1-1
d_gene: TRBD1
v_gene: TRBV7-9
CDR3nt: TGTGCCAGCAGCGACGGGACAGGTAGAGCTTTCTTT
CDR3aa: CASSDGTGRAFF

abundance: many
j_gene: TRBJ2-1
d_gene: NA
v_gene: TRBV6-1
CDR3nt: TGTGCCAGCATACTAGAACGGCTGGGGTACAATGAGCAGTTCTTC
CDR3aa: CASILERLGYNEQFF